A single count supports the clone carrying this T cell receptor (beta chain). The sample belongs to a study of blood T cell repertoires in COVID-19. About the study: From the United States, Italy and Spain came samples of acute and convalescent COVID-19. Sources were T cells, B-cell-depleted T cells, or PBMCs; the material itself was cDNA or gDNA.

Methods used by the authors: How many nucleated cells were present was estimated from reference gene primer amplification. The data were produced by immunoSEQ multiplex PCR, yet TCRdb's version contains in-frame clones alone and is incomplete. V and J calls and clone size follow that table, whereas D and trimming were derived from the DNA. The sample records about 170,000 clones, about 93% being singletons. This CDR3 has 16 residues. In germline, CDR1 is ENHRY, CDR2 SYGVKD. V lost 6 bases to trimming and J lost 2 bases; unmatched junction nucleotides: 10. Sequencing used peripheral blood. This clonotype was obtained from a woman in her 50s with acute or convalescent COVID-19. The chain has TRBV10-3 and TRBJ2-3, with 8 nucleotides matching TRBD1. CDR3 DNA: TGTGCCATCAGAACGGGACAGGCGTTGTACACAGATACGCAGTATTTT. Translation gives CAIRTGQALYTDTQYF.